The T cell receptor (beta chain) described here comes from a study of metastatic and nonmetastatic thyroid tumors. Looking at the study overall: Repertoire comparisons spanned blood and tumor or nodule tissue from malignant and benign thyroid patients.

Ten or more counts support this clone. Its antigen remains unknown. Per the original methods: The study built a papillary thyroid cancer distant-metastasis classifier from CDR3 differences across clinicopathological groups. MiXCR re-clonotyped the PCR reads for TCRdb. None of the V and J calls come from the authors' own analysis; TCRdb made them. This table has 23,000 or so clones, 10% to 15% appearing once. Notes on the study in general: Patients with malignant thyroid tumors reportedly had significantly higher TCR beta diversity than those with benign nodules, in blood and tumor.

No patient had received any treatment before thyroid surgery. The V and J ends lost 7 bases and 2 bases, in that order; junction bases with no gene match: 7. Germline V lookup: CDR1 SGHRS, CDR2 YFSETQ. The CDR3 sequence is 15 residues long. Sequencing was carried out using blood. J is TRBJ2-5 and V is TRBV5-1; 11 bases align to TRBD1. The TCR originated in a female donor with papillary thyroid cancer or a benign thyroid nodule (not recorded which). Some clones in this sample may be carry-over from other donors' samples. The CDR3 loop reads CASDKGQGGQETQYF. The CDR3 DNA reads TGCGCCAGCGATAAGGGACAGGGGGGACAAGAGACCCAGTACTTC.